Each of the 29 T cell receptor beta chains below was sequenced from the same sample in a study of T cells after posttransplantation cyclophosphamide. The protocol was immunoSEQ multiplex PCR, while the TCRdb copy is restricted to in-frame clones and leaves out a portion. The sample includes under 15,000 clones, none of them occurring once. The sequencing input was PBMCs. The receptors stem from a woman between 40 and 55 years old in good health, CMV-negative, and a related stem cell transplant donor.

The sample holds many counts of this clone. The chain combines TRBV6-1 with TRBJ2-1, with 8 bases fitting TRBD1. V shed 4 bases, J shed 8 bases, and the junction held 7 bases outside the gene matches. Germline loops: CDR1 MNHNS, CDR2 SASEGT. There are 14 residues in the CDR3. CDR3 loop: CASSVRGQGDEQFF. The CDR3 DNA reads TGTGCCAGCAGTGTCAGGGGGCAAGGCGATGAGCAGTTCTTC.

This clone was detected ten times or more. CDR3 region: CASGLVLGGPYNEQFF. The CDR3 DNA sequence: TGTGCTAGTGGTTTGGTACTCGGGGGACCGTACAATGAGCAGTTCTTC. This rearrangement joins TRBV12-5 to TRBJ2-1, with TRBD2 as a possible D gene (6 bases). The germline V gene encodes CDR1 LGHNT and CDR2 FRNRAP. The V end lost 0 bases, the J end lost 4 bases, and 13 bases lay between the germline ends. The CDR3 length is 16 residues.

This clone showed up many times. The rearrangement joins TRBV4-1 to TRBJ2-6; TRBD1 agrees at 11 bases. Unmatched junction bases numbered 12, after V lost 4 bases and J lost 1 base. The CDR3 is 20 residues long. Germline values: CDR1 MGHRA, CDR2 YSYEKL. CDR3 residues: CASSPLDSGTGGSGANVLTF. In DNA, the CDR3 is TGCGCCAGCAGCCCCCTCGATTCCGGGACAGGGGGTTCTGGGGCCAACGTCCTGACTTTC.

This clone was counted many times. The CDR3 spells CASSSGLAGGWDTQYF. The CDR3 coding sequence is TGTGCCAGCAGTTCTGGACTAGCGGGAGGGTGGGATACGCAGTATTTT. The chain uses TRBV28 and TRBJ2-3; TRBD2 matches at 15 bases. Germline-derived CDR1 and CDR2 are MDHEN and SYDVKM. The CDR3 totals 16 residues. The junction had 5 bases not matched to a gene; V was cut back by 4 bases and J by 6 bases.

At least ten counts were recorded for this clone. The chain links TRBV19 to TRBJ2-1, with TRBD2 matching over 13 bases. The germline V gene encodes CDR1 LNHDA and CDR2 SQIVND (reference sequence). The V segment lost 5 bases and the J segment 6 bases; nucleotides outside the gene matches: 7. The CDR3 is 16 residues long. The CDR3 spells CASSSRTSGGSNEQFF. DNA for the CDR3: TGTGCCAGTAGTTCAAGGACTAGCGGGGGAAGCAATGAGCAGTTCTTC.

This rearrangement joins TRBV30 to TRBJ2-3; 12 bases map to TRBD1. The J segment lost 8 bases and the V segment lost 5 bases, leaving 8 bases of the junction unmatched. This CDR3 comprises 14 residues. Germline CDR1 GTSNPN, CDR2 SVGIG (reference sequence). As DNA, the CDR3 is TGTGCCTGGGACACCGGGACAGGGGGCCGTACGCAGTATTTT. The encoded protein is CAWDTGTGGRTQYF.

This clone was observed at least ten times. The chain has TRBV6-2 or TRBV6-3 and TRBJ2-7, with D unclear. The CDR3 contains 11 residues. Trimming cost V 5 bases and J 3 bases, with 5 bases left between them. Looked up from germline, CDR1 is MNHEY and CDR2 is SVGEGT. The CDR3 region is CASSQYYEQYF. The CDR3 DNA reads TGTGCCAGCAGTCAGTACTACGAGCAGTACTTC.

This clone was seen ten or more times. The CDR3 nucleotides read TGTGCCAGCAGTTTAACAGGGCCCTACGAGCAGTACTTC. Translation gives CASSLTGPYEQYF. This sequence joins TRBV6-5 and TRBJ2-7; D perhaps matches TRBD1 (6 bases). In germline, CDR1 is MNHEY, CDR2 SVGAGI. This CDR3 region has 13 residues. V lost 4 bases to trimming and J lost 2 bases, with 9 bases between them.

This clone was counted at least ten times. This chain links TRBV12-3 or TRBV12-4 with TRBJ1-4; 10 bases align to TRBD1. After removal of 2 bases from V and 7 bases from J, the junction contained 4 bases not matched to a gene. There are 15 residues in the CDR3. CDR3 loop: CASSLWGQGIEKLFF. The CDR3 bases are TGTGCCAGCAGTTTATGGGGACAGGGGATTGAAAAACTGTTTTTT.

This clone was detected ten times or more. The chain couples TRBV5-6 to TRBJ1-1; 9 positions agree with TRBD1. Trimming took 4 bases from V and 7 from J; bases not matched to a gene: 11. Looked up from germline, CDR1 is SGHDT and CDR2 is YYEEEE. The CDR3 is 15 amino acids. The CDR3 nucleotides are TGTGCCAGCAGCCTACGTCCCGGGACAGGGATTGAAGCTTTCTTT. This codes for CASSLRPGTGIEAFF.

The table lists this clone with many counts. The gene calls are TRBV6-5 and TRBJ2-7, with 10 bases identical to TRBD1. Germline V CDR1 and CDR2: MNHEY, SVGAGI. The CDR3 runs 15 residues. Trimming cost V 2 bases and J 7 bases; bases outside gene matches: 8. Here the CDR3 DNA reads TGTGCCAGCAGTTACGCGGACAGGGGGACCTGGGAGCAGTACTTC. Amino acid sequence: CASSYADRGTWEQYF.

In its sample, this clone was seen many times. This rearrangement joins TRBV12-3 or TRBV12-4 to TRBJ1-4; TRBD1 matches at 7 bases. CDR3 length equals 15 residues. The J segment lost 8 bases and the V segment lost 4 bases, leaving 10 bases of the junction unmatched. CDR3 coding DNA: TGTGCCAGCAGTTCCGCGACAGGGACCCCAGAAAAACTGTTTTTT. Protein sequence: CASSSATGTPEKLFF.

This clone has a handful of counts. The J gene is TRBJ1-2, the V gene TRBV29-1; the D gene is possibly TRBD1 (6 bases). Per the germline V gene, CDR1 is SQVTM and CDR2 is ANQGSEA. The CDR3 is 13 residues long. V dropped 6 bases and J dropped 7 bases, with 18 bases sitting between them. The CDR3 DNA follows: TGCAGCGTCAAGGAACAGGGCCCTCGTGGCTACACCTTC. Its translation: CSVKEQGPRGYTF.

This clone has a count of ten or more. The DNA of the CDR3 is TGCGCCAGCAGCTTGGGGGCCGGGAACACTGAAGCTTTCTTT. Amino acid sequence: CASSLGAGNTEAFF. This sequence joins TRBV5-1 and TRBJ1-1, with D hard to call. V dropped 0 bases and J dropped 1 base, with 7 bases sitting between them. CDR1 is SGHRS and CDR2 is YFSETQ in the germline V gene. There are 14 residues in the CDR3. Drawing the rest from reference TRBV5-1 and TRBJ1-1, the complete variable domain is KAGVTQTPRYLIKTRGQQVTLSCSPISGHRSVSWYQQTPGQGLQFLFEYFSETQRNKGNFPGRFSGRQFSNSRSEMNVSTLELGDSALYLCASSLGAGNTEAFFGQGTRLTVV.

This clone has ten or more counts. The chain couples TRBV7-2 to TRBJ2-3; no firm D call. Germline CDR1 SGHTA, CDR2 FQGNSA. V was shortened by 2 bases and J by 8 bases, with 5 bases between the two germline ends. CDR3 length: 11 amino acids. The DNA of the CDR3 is TGTGCCAGCAGCTTAAAGGGTACGCAGTATTTT. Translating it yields CASSLKGTQYF.

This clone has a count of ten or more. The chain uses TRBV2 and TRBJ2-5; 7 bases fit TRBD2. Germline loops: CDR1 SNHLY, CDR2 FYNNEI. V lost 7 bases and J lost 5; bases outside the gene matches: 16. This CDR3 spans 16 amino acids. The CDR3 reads CASTGGAVPGGETQYF. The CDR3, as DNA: TGTGCCAGCACCGGGGGAGCGGTTCCCGGGGGGGAGACCCAGTACTTC.

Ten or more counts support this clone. Here the CDR3 DNA reads TGTGCCAGCAGCTTAGGGGGCGGGGGTGCCGCCAAAAACATTCAGTACTTC. Its protein product is CASSLGGGGAAKNIQYF. The chain couples TRBV13 to TRBJ2-4, with 7 bases fitting TRBD2. Germline CDR1 PRHDT, CDR2 FYEKMQ (reference sequence). The CDR3 runs to 17 residues. V lost 0 bases and J lost 1; bases outside the gene matches: 6.

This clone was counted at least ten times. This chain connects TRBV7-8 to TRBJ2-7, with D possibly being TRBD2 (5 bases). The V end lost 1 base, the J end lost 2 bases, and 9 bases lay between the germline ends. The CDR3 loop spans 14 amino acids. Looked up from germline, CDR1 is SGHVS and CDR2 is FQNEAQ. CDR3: CASSLGEGPYEQYF. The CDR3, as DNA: TGTGCCAGCAGCTTAGGCGAGGGCCCCTACGAGCAGTACTTC. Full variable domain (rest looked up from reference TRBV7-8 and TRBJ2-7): GAGVSQSPRYKVAKRGQDVALRCDPISGHVSLFWYQQALGQGPEFLTYFQNEAQLDKSGLPSDRFFAERPEGSVSTLKIQRTQQEDSAVYLCASSLGEGPYEQYFGPGTRLTVT.

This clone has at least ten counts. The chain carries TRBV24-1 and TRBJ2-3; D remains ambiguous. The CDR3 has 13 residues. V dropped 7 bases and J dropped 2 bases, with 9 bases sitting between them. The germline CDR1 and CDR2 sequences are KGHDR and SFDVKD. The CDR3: CATRSSDTDTQYF. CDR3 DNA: TGTGCCACCAGGTCCAGCGACACAGATACGCAGTATTTT.

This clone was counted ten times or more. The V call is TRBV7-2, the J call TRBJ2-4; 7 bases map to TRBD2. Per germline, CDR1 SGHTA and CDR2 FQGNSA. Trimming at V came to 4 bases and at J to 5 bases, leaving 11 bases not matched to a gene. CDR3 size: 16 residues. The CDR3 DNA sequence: TGTGCCAGCAGCTCCTCAATCCGGGACTACCAAAACATTCAGTACTTC. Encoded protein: CASSSSIRDYQNIQYF.

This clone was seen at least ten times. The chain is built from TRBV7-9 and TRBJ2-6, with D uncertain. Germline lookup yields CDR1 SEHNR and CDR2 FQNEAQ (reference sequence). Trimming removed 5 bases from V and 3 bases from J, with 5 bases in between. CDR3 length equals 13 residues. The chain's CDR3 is CASSTGGANVLTF. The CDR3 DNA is TGTGCCAGCAGCACCGGTGGGGCCAACGTCCTGACTTTC.

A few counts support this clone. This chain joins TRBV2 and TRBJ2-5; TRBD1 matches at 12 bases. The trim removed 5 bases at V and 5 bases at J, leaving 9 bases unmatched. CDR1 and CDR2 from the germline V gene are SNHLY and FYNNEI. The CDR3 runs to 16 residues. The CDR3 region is CASSLPGQGALETQYF. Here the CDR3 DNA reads TGTGCCAGCAGTCTCCCGGGACAGGGGGCGTTGGAGACCCAGTACTTC.

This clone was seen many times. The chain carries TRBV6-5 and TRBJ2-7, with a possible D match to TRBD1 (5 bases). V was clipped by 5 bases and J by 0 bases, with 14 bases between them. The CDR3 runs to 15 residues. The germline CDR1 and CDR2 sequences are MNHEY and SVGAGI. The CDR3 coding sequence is TGTGCCAGCAGTCACGGTATTGACAGCTCCTACGAGCAGTACTTC. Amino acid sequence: CASSHGIDSSYEQYF.

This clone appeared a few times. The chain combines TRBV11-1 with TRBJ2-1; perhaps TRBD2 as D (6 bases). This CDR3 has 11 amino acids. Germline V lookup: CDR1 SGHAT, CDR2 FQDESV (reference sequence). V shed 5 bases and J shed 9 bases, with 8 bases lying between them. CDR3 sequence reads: CASSVSGEQFF. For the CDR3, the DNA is TGTGCCAGCAGCGTTAGCGGTGAGCAGTTCTTC.

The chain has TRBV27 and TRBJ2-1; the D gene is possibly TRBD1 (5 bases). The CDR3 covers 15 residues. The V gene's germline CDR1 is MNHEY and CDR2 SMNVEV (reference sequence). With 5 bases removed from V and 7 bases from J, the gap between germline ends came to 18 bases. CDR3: CASSPWTLLWNEQFF. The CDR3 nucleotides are TGTGCCAGCAGTCCCTGGACACTACTTTGGAATGAGCAGTTCTTC.

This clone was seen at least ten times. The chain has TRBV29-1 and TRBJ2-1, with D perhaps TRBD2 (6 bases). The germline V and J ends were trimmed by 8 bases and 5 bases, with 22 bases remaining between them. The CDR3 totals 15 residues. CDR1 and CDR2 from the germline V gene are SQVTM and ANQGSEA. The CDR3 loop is CSSKGMSSGHNEQFF. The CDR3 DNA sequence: TGCAGCAGCAAGGGTATGAGTAGCGGACACAATGAGCAGTTCTTC.

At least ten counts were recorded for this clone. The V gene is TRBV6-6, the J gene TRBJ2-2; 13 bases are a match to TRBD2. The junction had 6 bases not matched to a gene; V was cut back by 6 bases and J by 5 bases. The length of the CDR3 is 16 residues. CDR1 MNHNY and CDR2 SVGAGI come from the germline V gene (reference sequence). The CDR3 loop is CASRRTSGRNTGELFF. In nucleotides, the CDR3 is TGTGCCAGCAGACGGACTAGCGGGAGAAATACCGGGGAGCTGTTTTTT.

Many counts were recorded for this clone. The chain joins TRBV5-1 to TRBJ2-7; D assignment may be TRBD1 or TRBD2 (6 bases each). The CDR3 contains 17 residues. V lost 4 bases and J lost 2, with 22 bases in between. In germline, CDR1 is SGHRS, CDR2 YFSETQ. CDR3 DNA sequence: TGCGCCAGCAGCGGGGGAGGACAGCTCCCTACAACCTACGAGCAGTACTTC. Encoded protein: CASSGGGQLPTTYEQYF. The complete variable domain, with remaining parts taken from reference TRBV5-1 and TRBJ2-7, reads KAGVTQTPRYLIKTRGQQVTLSCSPISGHRSVSWYQQTPGQGLQFLFEYFSETQRNKGNFPGRFSGRQFSNSRSEMNVSTLELGDSALYLCASSGGGQLPTTYEQYFGPGTRLTVT.

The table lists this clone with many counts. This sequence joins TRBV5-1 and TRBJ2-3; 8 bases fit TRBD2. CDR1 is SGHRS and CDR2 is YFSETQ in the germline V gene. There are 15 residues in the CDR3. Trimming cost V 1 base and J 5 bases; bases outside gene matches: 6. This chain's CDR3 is CASSLTGGPEDTQYF. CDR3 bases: TGCGCCAGCAGCTTGACGGGGGGGCCAGAAGATACGCAGTATTTT.